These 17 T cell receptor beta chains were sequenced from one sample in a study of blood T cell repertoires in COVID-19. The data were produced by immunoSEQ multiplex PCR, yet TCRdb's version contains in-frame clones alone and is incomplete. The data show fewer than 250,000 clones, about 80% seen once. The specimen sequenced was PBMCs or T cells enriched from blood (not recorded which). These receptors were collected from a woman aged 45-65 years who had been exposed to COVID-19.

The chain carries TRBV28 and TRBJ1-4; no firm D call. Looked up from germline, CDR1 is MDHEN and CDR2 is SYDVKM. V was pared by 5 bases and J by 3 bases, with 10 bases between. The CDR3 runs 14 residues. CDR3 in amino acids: CASSPGGPNEKLFF. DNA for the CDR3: TGTGCCAGCAGTCCAGGAGGGCCTAATGAAAAACTGTTTTTT.

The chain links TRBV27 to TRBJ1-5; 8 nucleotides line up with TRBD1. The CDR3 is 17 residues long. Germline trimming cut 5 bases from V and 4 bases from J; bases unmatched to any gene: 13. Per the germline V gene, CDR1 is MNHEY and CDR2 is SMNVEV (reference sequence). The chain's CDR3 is CASSPHHPGQANQPQHF. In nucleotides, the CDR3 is TGTGCCAGCAGTCCCCACCATCCGGGACAGGCAAATCAGCCCCAGCATTTT.

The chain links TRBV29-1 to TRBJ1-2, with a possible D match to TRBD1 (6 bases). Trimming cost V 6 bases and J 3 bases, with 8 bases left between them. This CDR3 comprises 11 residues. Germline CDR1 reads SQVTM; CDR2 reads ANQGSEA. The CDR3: CSVYRDYGYTF. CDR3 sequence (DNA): TGCAGCGTCTACAGGGACTATGGCTACACCTTC.

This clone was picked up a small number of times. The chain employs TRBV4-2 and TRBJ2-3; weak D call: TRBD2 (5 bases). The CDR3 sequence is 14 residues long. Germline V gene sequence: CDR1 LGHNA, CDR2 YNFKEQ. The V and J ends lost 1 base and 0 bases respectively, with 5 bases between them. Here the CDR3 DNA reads TGTGCCAGCAGCCAAGCGGGGAGCACAGATACGCAGTATTTT. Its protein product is CASSQAGSTDTQYF.

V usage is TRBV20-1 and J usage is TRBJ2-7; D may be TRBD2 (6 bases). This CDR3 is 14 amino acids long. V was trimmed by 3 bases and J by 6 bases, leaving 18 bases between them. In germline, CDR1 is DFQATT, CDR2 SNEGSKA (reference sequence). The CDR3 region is CSASFVGGATEQYF. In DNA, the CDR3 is TGCAGTGCTAGTTTCGTCGGAGGGGCAACCGAGCAGTACTTC.

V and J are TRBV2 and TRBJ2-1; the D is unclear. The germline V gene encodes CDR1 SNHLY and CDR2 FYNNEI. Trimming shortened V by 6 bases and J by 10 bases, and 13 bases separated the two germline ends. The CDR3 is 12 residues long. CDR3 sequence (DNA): TGTGCCAGCAGACGATCCCAGGAAGAGCAGTTCTTC. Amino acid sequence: CASRRSQEEQFF. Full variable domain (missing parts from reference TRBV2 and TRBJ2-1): EPEVTQTPSHQVTQMGQEVILRCVPISNHLYFYWYRQILGQKVEFLVSFYNNEISEKSEIFDDQFSVERPDGSNFTLKIRSTKLEDSAMYFCASRRSQEEQFFGPGTRLTVL.

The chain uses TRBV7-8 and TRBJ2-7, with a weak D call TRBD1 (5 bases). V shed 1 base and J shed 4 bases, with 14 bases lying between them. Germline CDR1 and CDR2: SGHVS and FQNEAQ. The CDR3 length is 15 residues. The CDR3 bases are TGTGCCAGCAGCTTAGGCAGGGATAGCAGGTACGAGCAGTACTTC. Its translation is CASSLGRDSRYEQYF.

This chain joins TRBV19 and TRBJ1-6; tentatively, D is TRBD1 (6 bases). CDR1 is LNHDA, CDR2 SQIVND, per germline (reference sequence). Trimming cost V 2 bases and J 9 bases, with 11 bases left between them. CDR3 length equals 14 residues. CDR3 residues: CASSIQNRASPLHF. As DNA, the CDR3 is TGTGCCAGTAGTATACAAAACAGGGCTTCACCCCTCCACTTT.

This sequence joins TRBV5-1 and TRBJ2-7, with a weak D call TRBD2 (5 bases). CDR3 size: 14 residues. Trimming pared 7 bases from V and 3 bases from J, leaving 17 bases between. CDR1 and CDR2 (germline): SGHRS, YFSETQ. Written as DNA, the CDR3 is TGCGCCAGCCAGCCACGGACTTCTCTCTACGAGCAGTACTTC. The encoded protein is CASQPRTSLYEQYF.

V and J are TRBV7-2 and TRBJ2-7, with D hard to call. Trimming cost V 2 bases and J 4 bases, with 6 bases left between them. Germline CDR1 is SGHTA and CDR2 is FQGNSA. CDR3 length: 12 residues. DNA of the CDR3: TGTGCCAGCAGCTTAATAATTTACGAGCAGTACTTC. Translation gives CASSLIIYEQYF.

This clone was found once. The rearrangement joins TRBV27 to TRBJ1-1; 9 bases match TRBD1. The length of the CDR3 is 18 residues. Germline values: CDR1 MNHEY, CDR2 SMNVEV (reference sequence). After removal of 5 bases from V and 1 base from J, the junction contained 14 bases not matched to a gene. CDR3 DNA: TGTGCCAGCAGTCCAACAGGGGGCGCAATGGTTGCGAACACTGAAGCTTTCTTT. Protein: CASSPTGGAMVANTEAFF.

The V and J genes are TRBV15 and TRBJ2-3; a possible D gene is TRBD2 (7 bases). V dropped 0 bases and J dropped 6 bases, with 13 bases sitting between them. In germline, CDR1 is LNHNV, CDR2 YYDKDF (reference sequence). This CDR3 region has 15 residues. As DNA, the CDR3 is TGTGCCACCAGCAGAGATGGGGGGGCTAAGGATACGCAGTATTTT. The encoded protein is CATSRDGGAKDTQYF.

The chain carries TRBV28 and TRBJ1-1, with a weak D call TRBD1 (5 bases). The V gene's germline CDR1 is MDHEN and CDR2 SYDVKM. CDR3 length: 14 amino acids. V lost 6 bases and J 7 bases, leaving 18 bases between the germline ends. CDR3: CASSGGTPYNEAFF. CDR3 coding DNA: TGTGCCAGCAGCGGGGGAACTCCATATAATGAAGCTTTCTTT.

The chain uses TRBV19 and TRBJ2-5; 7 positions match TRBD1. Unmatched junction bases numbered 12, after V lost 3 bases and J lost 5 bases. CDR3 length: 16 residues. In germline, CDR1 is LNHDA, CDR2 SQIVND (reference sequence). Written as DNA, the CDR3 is TGTGCCAGTAGTATGAGGGGGCCCGGGCCGGAGGAGACCCAGTACTTC. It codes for CASSMRGPGPEETQYF.

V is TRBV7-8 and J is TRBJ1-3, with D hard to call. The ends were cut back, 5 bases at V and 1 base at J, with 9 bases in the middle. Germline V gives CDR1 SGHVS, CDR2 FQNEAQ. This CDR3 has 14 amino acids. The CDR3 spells CASSHLSSGNTIYF. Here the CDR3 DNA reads TGTGCCAGCAGCCACTTAAGTTCTGGAAACACCATATATTTT.

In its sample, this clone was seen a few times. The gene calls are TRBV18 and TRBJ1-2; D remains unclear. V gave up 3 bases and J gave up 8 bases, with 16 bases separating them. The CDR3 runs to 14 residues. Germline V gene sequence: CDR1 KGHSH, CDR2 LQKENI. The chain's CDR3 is CASSPASPNMGYTF. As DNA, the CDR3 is TGTGCCAGCTCACCGGCCTCCCCCAACATGGGCTACACCTTC. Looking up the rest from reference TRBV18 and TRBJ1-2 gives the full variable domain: NAGVMQNPRHLVRRRGQEARLRCSPMKGHSHVYWYRQLPEEGLKFMVYLQKENIIDESGMPKERFSAEFPKEGPSILRIQQVVRGDSAAYFCASSPASPNMGYTFGSGTRLTVV.

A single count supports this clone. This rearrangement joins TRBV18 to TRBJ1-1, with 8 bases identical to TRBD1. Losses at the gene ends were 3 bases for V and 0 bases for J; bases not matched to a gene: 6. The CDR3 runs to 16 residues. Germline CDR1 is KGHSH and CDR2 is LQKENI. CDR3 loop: CASSPRTGGLNTEAFF. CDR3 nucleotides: TGTGCCAGCTCACCGCGCACAGGGGGTTTGAACACTGAAGCTTTCTTT.